This entry concerns a single TCR beta chain. The CDR3 length is 15 residues. The junction had 3 bases not matched to a gene; V was cut back by 0 bases and J by 1 base. The germline gives CDR1 SGHRS, CDR2 YFSETQ. These data come from a study of control samples from healthy donors and cancer patients. Profiled with immunoSEQ multiplex PCR; TCRdb holds only in-frame clones, not every one. Of roughly 120,000 clones listed, approximately 91% are singletons. The chain is built from TRBV5-1 and TRBJ1-1, with 7 bases matching TRBD1. Sequencing used blood. This TCR was sampled from a man in his fifties or sixties in good health. CDR3 sequence: CASSLGTGENTEAFF. CDR3 DNA: TGCGCCAGCAGCTTGGGGACAGGAGAGAACACTGAAGCTTTCTTT.